A selection of T cell receptor beta chains follows, all from one sample in a study of blood T cell repertoires in COVID-19. Clones were read by immunoSEQ multiplex PCR, and TCRdb kept only the in-frame ones, dropping some. Among more than 250,000 clones listed, approximately 80% were seen once. The sample taken for sequencing was peripheral blood. The receptors shown here come from a human donor in a cohort sampled during active COVID-19. The CDR3 runs from the conserved cysteine through the conserved F or W. D genes are given only for firm matches. Rows may omit the clone size; those that give it use once, few, many or a size class.

clone_size	d_call	cdr3_length	v_call	j_call	cdr3_nt	cdr3_aa
NA	TRBD1	15	TRBV24-1	TRBJ2-1	TGTGCCACCAGTGATTCTTCGGAGGTTACCGGGACAGGGTTCTTC	CATSDSSEVTGTGFF
once	TRBD1	15	TRBV5-1	TRBJ2-7	TGCGCCAGCAGCTTAGGACAGGGACCCCCGAGAGAGCAGTACTTC	CASSLGQGPPREQYF
NA	TRBD2	17	TRBV11-2	TRBJ2-5	TGTGCCAGCGGCATGGGACTAGCGGTCATGTGGAGAGAGACCCAGTACTTC	CASGMGLAVMWRETQYF
NA	NA	14	TRBV2	TRBJ1-2	TGTGCCAGCAGTGGAAACGGACAGACCTATGGCTACACCTTC	CASSGNGQTYGYTF
NA	TRBD1	15	TRBV27	TRBJ2-3	TGTGCCAGCAAGGAAGGGGGCTATGTTTTAGATACGCAGTATTTT	CASKEGGYVLDTQYF
NA	TRBD2	16	TRBV9	TRBJ2-3	TGTGCCAGCAGCCCCCGACTAGCGGGGCCCACAGATACGCAGTATTTT	CASSPRLAGPTDTQYF
NA	TRBD2	14	TRBV10-1	TRBJ2-3	TGCGCCAGCAGTGACGCGGGAGGATCAGATACGCAGTATTTT	CASSDAGGSDTQYF
NA	TRBD1	14	TRBV9	TRBJ2-3	TGTGCCAGCAGCACTCAACAGGGGGCCGATACGCAGTATTTT	CASSTQQGADTQYF
NA	NA	15	TRBV28	TRBJ1-5	TGTGCCAGTATGACCCTGGGACAAGGCAATCAGCCCCAGCATTTT	CASMTLGQGNQPQHF
NA	TRBD1	17	TRBV9	TRBJ1-1	TGTGCCAGCAGCGTCCCCCGGACAGGGGGGATGAACACTGAAGCTTTCTTT	CASSVPRTGGMNTEAFF
NA	TRBD2	19	TRBV28	TRBJ2-1	TGTGCCAGCAGTCCACCGGGACTAGCGGGGGGCCGAAACTACAATGAGCAGTTCTTC	CASSPPGLAGGRNYNEQFF
NA	TRBD1	14	TRBV19	TRBJ1-4	TGTGCCAGTAGTATCGGGACAGGCCCTGAAAAACTGTTTTTT	CASSIGTGPEKLFF
NA	NA	16	TRBV5-1	TRBJ2-5	TGCGCCAGCAGCTTGCTAGGACTTCGGGTGGGAGAGACCCAGTACTTC	CASSLLGLRVGETQYF
NA	TRBD1	14	TRBV7-9	TRBJ2-5	TGTGCCAGCAGCTTAGGGACAGGGCAAGAGACCCAGTACTTC	CASSLGTGQETQYF
NA	TRBD2	15	TRBV2	TRBJ2-1	TGTGCCAGCAGGAAAGATCTAGCGGGAGGCTTTGAGCAGTTCTTC	CASRKDLAGGFEQFF
NA	NA	13	TRBV5-6	TRBJ2-3	TGTGCCAGCAGCTTGCGAGTTACAGATACGCAGTATTTT	CASSLRVTDTQYF
NA	TRBD2	17	TRBV9	TRBJ2-2	TGTGCCAGCAGCGACAATAGCGGGGGGCGGGACACCGGGGAGCTGTTTTTT	CASSDNSGGRDTGELFF
NA	TRBD2	14	TRBV27	TRBJ2-1	TGTGCCACGTCACAGCGGGAGGACTACAATGAGCAGTTCTTC	CATSQREDYNEQFF
NA	NA	13	TRBV5-1	TRBJ1-2	TGCGCCAGCAGTGCGAGCGATAACTATGGCTACACCTTC	CASSASDNYGYTF
NA	TRBD1	16	TRBV5-5	TRBJ2-7	TGTGCCAGCAGAGCCTCGTTGGGACAGGGTTCCTACGAGCAGTACTTC	CASRASLGQGSYEQYF
once	TRBD1	15	TRBV24-1	TRBJ1-5	TGTGCCACCCCGGAATCAGGACAGGCGGATCAGCCCCAGCATTTT	CATPESGQADQPQHF
few	NA	15	TRBV9	TRBJ2-2	TGTGCCAGCAGCGTAGTAACAGGGAACACCGGGGAGCTGTTTTTT	CASSVVTGNTGELFF
NA	TRBD1	18	TRBV3-1/TRBV3-2	TRBJ2-3	TGTGCCAGCAGCCAAACCCGAGGGCAGGGGGCGGACACAGATACGCAGTATTTT	CASSQTRGQGADTDTQYF
NA	TRBD2	15	TRBV5-1	TRBJ2-5	TGCGCCAGCAGCTTAGCGGGAGGGTTCGGTGAGACCCAGTACTTC	CASSLAGGFGETQYF
NA	NA	15	TRBV7-2	TRBJ2-7	TGTGCCAGCAGCTTAGGGAGTGGTACGGTAGCCGAGCAGTACTTC	CASSLGSGTVAEQYF
NA	TRBD1	15	TRBV6-5	TRBJ2-7	TGTGCCAGCAGCGGGGACAGGGGGATATATGGCGAGCAGTACTTC	CASSGDRGIYGEQYF
NA	TRBD2	17	TRBV5-1	TRBJ2-3	TGCGCCAGCAGCTTGATGGCGCGGGGGGGCCGTGGAGATACGCAGTATTTT	CASSLMARGGRGDTQYF
few	NA	17	TRBV2	TRBJ1-1	TGTGCCAGCAGTGACGGCTTGGAGGGCGCGCTGAACACTGAAGCTTTCTTT	CASSDGLEGALNTEAFF
NA	NA	12	TRBV11-3	TRBJ1-5	TGTGCCAGCAGCTCGAGGAATCAGCCCCAGCATTTT	CASSSRNQPQHF
NA	NA	12	TRBV5-6	TRBJ2-7	TGTGCCAGCAGCAACCGACTAGTGGGTCAAGACTTC	CASSNRLVGQDF
NA	TRBD1	16	TRBV7-6	TRBJ2-7	TGTGCCAGCAGCTTAGGCCCCCAGACAGGGGCGAGGGAGCAGTACTTC	CASSLGPQTGAREQYF
few	TRBD1	13	TRBV19	TRBJ1-2	TGTGCCAGCACTGACAGGGGGCGGGCTGGCTACACCTTC	CASTDRGRAGYTF
NA	TRBD2	14	TRBV5-6	TRBJ2-7	TGTGCCAGCAGTTCAGCGGGGGTCTCCTACGAGCAGTACTTC	CASSSAGVSYEQYF
NA	TRBD2	16	TRBV7-3	TRBJ2-2	TGTGCCAGCAGCGGGGCTAGCGGATCGAACACCGGGGAGCTGTTTTTT	CASSGASGSNTGELFF
NA	TRBD2	16	TRBV5-1	TRBJ2-3	TGCGCCAGCAGCTTACTAGCGGGGGGGCCAACAGATACGCAGTATTTT	CASSLLAGGPTDTQYF
once	NA	16	TRBV19	TRBJ1-5	TGTGCCAGTAGTATCCCCGGATCGGGACTGTACCAGCCCCAGCATTTT	CASSIPGSGLYQPQHF
once	NA	17	TRBV19	TRBJ2-6	TGTGCCAGTAGTTACGGACAGTCTAGCTCTGGGGCCAACGTCCTGACTTTC	CASSYGQSSSGANVLTF
NA	TRBD2	14	TRBV2	TRBJ2-3	TGTGCCAGCAGTATGACTAGCGGAGTAGGGGTAGAGTATTTT	CASSMTSGVGVEYF
NA	TRBD1	15	TRBV7-2	TRBJ1-5	TGTGCCAGCAGCCTACAGGGACAGGTGAATCAGCCCCAGCATTTT	CASSLQGQVNQPQHF
once	NA	14	TRBV7-2	TRBJ2-1	TGTGCCAGCAGCTCCAGGGTGGCCTACAATGAGCAGTTCTTC	CASSSRVAYNEQFF
NA	NA	16	TRBV13	TRBJ2-7	TGTGCCAGCAGCTTATCCACCGGGACTTACTCCTACGAGCAGTACTTC	CASSLSTGTYSYEQYF
NA	NA	13	TRBV6-5	TRBJ1-5	TGTGCCTCGGGGAGGGAGAGCAATCAGCCCCAGCATTTT	CASGRESNQPQHF
NA	TRBD2	16	TRBV18	TRBJ2-3	TGTGCCAGCTCCCCCAGGTCTAGCGGGAGCACAGATACGCAGTATTTT	CASSPRSSGSTDTQYF
NA	TRBD1	15	TRBV9	TRBJ1-6	TGTGCCAGCAGCGGAGGGACAGGAGGTAATTCACCCCTCCACTTT	CASSGGTGGNSPLHF
NA	NA	11	TRBV20-1	TRBJ1-1	TGCAGTGCTAGGGACCTCAGGGTTACTTTCTTT	CSARDLRVTFF
NA	NA	14	TRBV9	TRBJ2-7	TGTGCCAGCAGCGTAGGTGGTAGCGGCTACGAGCAGTACTTC	CASSVGGSGYEQYF
NA	TRBD1	17	TRBV5-1	TRBJ2-5	TGCGCCAGCAGCCATCGCCGAATGGACAGGGGGCAAGAGACCCAGTACTTC	CASSHRRMDRGQETQYF